These T cell receptor beta chains were read from a single sample in a study of T-cell reconstitution after alpha-beta-depleted transplantation in children. TCRdb reprocessed the PCR reads with MiXCR, giving one entry per CDR3 protein. The data show hundreds of thousands of distinct CDR3 sequences, approximately 14% seen once. The sequenced sample was PBMCs, obtained before TCRalphabeta/CD19-depleted stem cell transplant. The receptors shown here come from a girl aged 2 to 9 with congenital amegakaryocytic thrombocytopenia, due to receive a stem cell transplant. Each CDR3 is given with its conserved first and last residue. The D gene is left open where the match is weak. Clone size is given for some rows only: seen once, a few or many times, or a class if the clone is expanded.

d_call	v_call	clone_size	j_call	cdr3_aa	cdr3_nt
NA	TRBV20-1	NA	TRBJ1-6	CSARDSRGAPNDGSPNQPLHF	TGCAGTGCTAGAGATTCGCGGGGAGCCCCGAACGACGGCTCCCCTAATCAACCCCTCCACTTT
TRBD2	TRBV24-1	few	TRBJ2-1	CATSDSLAGEYNEQFF	TGTGCCACCAGTGATTCACTAGCGGGAGAGTACAATGAGCAGTTCTTC
NA	TRBV5-1	many	TRBJ2-5	CASSRRGFQETQYF	TGCGCCAGCTCACGTCGAGGCTTCCAAGAGACCCAGTACTTC
NA	TRBV4-1	NA	TRBJ1-2	CASSQEGGEGLYGYTF	TGCGCCAGCAGCCAAGAGGGGGGGGAAGGCCTCTATGGCTACACCTTC
NA	TRBV5-1	NA	TRBJ2-2	CTSNAIAENIGELFF	TGCACCAGCAACGCAATAGCTGAGAACATCGGGGAGCTGTTTTTT
NA	TRBV18	many	TRBJ2-7	CASSPQSGSAEQYF	TGTGCCAGCTCACCACAGTCAGGGTCGGCAGAGCAGTACTTC
NA	TRBV20-1	NA	TRBJ2-1	CSAPQGIEQFF	TGCAGTGCCCCTCAGGGGATTGAGCAGTTCTTC
TRBD2	TRBV27	few	TRBJ2-7	CASSFMSGGLAAYEQYF	TGTGCCAGCAGTTTCATGAGCGGGGGACTAGCGGCTTACGAGCAGTACTTC
TRBD1	TRBV28	many	TRBJ2-1	CASAGTVIEQFF	TGTGCCAGCGCCGGGACAGTCATTGAGCAGTTCTTC
NA	TRBV5-1	NA	TRBJ1-2	CASSFDGDYGYTF	TGCGCCAGCAGCTTCGACGGAGACTATGGCTACACCTTC
NA	TRBV29-1	many	TRBJ2-2	CSVEAWTGELFF	TGCAGCGTTGAAGCTTGGACCGGGGAGCTGTTTTTT
NA	TRBV27	many	TRBJ2-3	CASTPSGADTQYF	TGTGCCAGCACCCCTTCTGGAGCAGATACGCAGTATTTT
NA	TRBV5-1	many	TRBJ2-5	CASRSSNIQETQYF	TGCGCCAGCCGTTCCTCTAACATCCAAGAGACCCAGTACTTC
TRBD2	TRBV11-2	many	TRBJ2-1	CASSSIAGVGNEQFF	TGTGCCAGCAGCTCCATAGCGGGAGTGGGCAATGAGCAGTTCTTC